The 9 T cell receptor beta chains in this list originate from one sample, sequenced in a study of cytomegalovirus exposure and HLA in healthy donors. PCR amplification relied on 60 Vbeta primers (plus 13 Jbeta primers). The repertoire was sequenced with immunoSEQ multiplex PCR; TCRdb's copy has only in-frame clones and lacks some. Here the sample spans 50,000 to 75,000 clones, roughly 80% being singletons. Sequencing was carried out using PBMCs. The origin of the receptors is a human donor in good health.

This rearrangement joins TRBV6-5 to TRBJ2-5; D remains unclear. The J call is in doubt because the DNA end fits TRBJ2-7 better. Looked up from germline, CDR1 is MNHEY and CDR2 is SVGAGI. The CDR3 length is 15 residues. CDR3 coding DNA: TGTGCCAGCAGTTACCCCGCCGTGTCCCCCTACGAGCAGTACTTC. It encodes CASSYPAVSPYEQYF.

For this clone: At the DNA level, this CDR3 is encoded by other sequences in the same sample as well. The chain has TRBV7-2 and TRBJ1-6; D may be TRBD1 (6 bases). CDR1 and CDR2 from the germline V gene are SGHTA and FQGNSA. V lost 0 bases, J lost 8 bases, and 11 bases lay in between. CDR3 length equals 15 residues. As DNA, the CDR3 is TGTGCCAGCAGCTTAGCGCGGGGGCTGGATTCACCCCTCCACTTT. This encodes CASSLARGLDSPLHF.

This clone has more than one count but fewer than ten. The chain uses TRBV5-4 and TRBJ2-5; no firm D call. Germline-derived CDR1 and CDR2 are SGHNT and YYREEE (reference sequence). The CDR3 runs 11 residues. V was shortened by 4 bases and J by 2 bases, with 3 bases between the two germline ends. The CDR3: CASSQQETQYF. The CDR3 region has the DNA TGTGCCAGCAGCCAACAAGAGACCCAGTACTTC.

This chain links TRBV7-9 with TRBJ1-5; the D gene is possibly TRBD1 (6 bases). Trimming left V 3 bases short and J 8 bases short, with 17 bases between. Germline V gene sequence: CDR1 SEHNR, CDR2 FQNEAQ (reference sequence). This CDR3 contains 15 residues. The CDR3: CASSFGTTVEEPQHF. CDR3 DNA: TGTGCCAGCAGCTTTGGGACAACCGTTGAAGAGCCCCAGCATTTT.

Details on this clone: Germline is not matched at one junction end, which may reflect a read error. The chain uses TRBV27 and TRBJ1-4; possible D gene TRBD1, 6 bases. Germline V gene data show CDR1 as MNHEY and CDR2 as SMNVEV (reference sequence). The CDR3 sequence is 16 residues long. CDR3 coding DNA: TGTGCCAACAGTCCTCGTTTGGGGGGGCTATATGAAAAACTGTTTTTT. Residues: CANSPRLGGLYEKLFF. The full variable domain, with the rest looked up from reference TRBV27 and TRBJ1-4, is EAQVTQNPRYLITVTGKKLTVTCSQNMNHEYMSWYRQDPGLGLRQIYYSMNVEVTDKGDVPEGYKVSRKEKRNFPLILESPSPNQTSLYFCANSPRLGGLYEKLFFGSGTQLSVL.

This chain connects TRBV16 to TRBJ2-6; D ambiguous. The germline CDR1 and CDR2 sequences are KGHSY and FQNENV. Trimming stripped 7 bases from V and 1 base from J, with 14 bases between. CDR3 length equals 16 residues. CDR3 coding DNA: TGTGCCAGCACCCTTCGTGACATGTCTGGGGCCAACGTCCTGACTTTC. Its protein is CASTLRDMSGANVLTF.

On this clone itself: Its ends do not fully match the called genes, so a read error is possible. This chain links TRBV7-9 with TRBJ2-2, with 10 bases fitting TRBD2. Germline CDR1 SEHNR, CDR2 FQNEAQ (reference sequence). The CDR3 covers 16 residues. The DNA for the CDR3 is TGTTCCAGCAGCTCTAGACTAGCGGGCAACACCGGGGAGCTGTTTTTT. Protein product: CSSSSRLAGNTGELFF.

Here the CDR3 DNA reads TGCGCCAGCAACCCGGACCTCGGGGGTCGCTACACCTTC. It specifies CASNPDLGGRYTF. This chain connects TRBV5-1 to TRBJ1-2; the D gene is possibly TRBD1 (5 bases). CDR1 is SGHRS and CDR2 is YFSETQ in the germline V gene. Trimming stripped 6 bases from V and 9 bases from J, with 18 bases between. CDR3 length equals 13 residues. The full variable domain, rest sourced from reference TRBV5-1 and TRBJ1-2, is KAGVTQTPRYLIKTRGQQVTLSCSPISGHRSVSWYQQTPGQGLQFLFEYFSETQRNKGNFPGRFSGRQFSNSRSEMNVSTLELGDSALYLCASNPDLGGRYTFGSGTRLTVV.

The V call is TRBV28, the J call TRBJ2-4, with 9 bases fitting TRBD2. The germline V gene has CDR1 MDHEN and CDR2 SYDVKM. This CDR3 is built from 17 residues. With 2 bases clipped from V and 0 bases from J, the junction kept 5 bases outside the gene matches. The CDR3 coding sequence is TGTGCCAGCAGTTTACGCGGGAGGGCTCTAGCCAAAAACATTCAGTACTTC. Encoded protein: CASSLRGRALAKNIQYF. The full variable domain, in which reference TRBV28 and TRBJ2-4 provide the parts outside the CDR3, is DVKVTQSSRYLVKRTGEKVFLECVQDMDHENMFWYRQDPGLGLRLIYFSYDVKMKEKGDIPEGYSVSREKKERFSLILESASTNQTSMYLCASSLRGRALAKNIQYFGAGTRLSVL.